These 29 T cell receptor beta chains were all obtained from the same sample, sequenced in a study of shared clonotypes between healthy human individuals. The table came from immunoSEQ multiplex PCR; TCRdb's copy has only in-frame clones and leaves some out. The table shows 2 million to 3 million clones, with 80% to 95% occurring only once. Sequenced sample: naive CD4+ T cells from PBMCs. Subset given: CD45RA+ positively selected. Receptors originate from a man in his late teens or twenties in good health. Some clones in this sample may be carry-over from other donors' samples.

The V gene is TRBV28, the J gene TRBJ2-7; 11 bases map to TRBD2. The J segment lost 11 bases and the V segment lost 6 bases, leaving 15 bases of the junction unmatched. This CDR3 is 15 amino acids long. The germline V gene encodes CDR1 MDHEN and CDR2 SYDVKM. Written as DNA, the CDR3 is TGTGCCAGCAGACTACTGGGGACTAGCGGCCTAGGCGAGTACTTC. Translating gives CASRLLGTSGLGEYF.

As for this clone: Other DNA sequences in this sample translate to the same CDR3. This CDR3 reads CASSLGGANEKLFF. Here the CDR3 DNA reads TGTGCCAGCAGCTTAGGGGGAGCTAATGAAAAACTGTTTTTT. This chain links TRBV7-9 with TRBJ1-4; D gene unclear. V shed 1 base and J shed 3 bases, with 6 bases lying between them. Germline V CDR1 and CDR2: SEHNR, FQNEAQ (reference sequence). The CDR3 runs to 14 residues.

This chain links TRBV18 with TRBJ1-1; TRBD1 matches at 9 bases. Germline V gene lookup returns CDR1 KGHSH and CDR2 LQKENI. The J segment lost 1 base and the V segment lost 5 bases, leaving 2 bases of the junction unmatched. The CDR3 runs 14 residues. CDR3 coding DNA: TGTGCCAGCTCAACGACAGGGGGGAACACTGAAGCTTTCTTT. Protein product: CASSTTGGNTEAFF. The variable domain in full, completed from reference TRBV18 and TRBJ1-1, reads NAGVMQNPRHLVRRRGQEARLRCSPMKGHSHVYWYRQLPEEGLKFMVYLQKENIIDESGMPKERFSAEFPKEGPSILRIQQVVRGDSAAYFCASSTTGGNTEAFFGQGTRLTVV.

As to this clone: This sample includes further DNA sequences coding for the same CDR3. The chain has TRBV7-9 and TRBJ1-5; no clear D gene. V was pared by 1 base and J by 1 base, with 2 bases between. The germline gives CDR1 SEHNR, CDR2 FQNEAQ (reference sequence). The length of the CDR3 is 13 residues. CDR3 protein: CASSLESNQPQHF. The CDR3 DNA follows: TGTGCCAGCAGCTTAGAGAGCAATCAGCCCCAGCATTTT. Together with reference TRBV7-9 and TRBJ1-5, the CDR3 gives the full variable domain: DTGVSQNPRHKITKRGQNVTFRCDPISEHNRLYWYRQTLGQGPEFLTYFQNEAQLEKSRLLSDRFSAERPKGSFSTLEIQRTEQGDSAMYLCASSLESNQPQHFGDGTRLSIL.

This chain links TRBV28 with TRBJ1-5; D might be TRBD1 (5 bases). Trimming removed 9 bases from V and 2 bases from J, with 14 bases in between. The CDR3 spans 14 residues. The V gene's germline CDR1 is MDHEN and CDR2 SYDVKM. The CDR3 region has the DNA TGTGCCAGTGTGGACCGGGACGGCAATCAGCCCCAGCATTTT. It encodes CASVDRDGNQPQHF.

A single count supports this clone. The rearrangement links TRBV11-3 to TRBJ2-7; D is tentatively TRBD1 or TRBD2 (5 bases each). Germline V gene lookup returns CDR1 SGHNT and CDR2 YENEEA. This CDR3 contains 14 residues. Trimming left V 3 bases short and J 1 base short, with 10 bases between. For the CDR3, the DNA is TGTGCCAGCAGCTTCGGGGCTTTTTCCTACGAGCAGTACTTC. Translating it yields CASSFGAFSYEQYF.

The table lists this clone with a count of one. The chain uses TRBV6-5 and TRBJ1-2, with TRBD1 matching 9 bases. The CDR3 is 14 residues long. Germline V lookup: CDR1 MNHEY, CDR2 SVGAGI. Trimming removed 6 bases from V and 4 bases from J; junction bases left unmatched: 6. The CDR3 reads CASRPGTGPYGYTF. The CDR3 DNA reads TGTGCCAGCAGACCCGGGACAGGGCCCTATGGCTACACCTTC.

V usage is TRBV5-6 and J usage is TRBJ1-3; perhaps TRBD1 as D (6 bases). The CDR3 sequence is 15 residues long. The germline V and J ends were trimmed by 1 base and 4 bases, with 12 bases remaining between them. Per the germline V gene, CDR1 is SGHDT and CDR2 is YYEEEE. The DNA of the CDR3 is TGTGCCAGCAGCTTGTCGGGGGCCCCCGGAAACACCATATATTTT. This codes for CASSLSGAPGNTIYF.

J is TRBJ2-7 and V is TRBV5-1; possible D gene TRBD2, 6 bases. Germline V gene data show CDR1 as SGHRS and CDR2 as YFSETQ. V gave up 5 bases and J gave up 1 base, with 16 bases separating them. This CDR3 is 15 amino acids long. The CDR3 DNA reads TGCGCCAGCAGTCCTACTTCGGAGGGATCCTACGAGCAGTACTTC. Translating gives CASSPTSEGSYEQYF.

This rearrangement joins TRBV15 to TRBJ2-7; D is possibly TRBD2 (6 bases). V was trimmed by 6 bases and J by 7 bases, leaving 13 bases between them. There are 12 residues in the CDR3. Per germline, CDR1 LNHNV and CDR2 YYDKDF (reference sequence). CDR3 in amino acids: CATRWLRGEQYF. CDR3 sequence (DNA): TGTGCCACCAGGTGGTTGCGGGGAGAGCAGTACTTC.

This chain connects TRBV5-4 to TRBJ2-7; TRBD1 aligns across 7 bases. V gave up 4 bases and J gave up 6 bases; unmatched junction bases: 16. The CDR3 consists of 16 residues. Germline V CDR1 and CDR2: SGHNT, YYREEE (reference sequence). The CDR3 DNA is TGTGCCAGCAGCCCCACGTTAGGGCAGGGGGAAGGCGAGCAGTACTTC. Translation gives CASSPTLGQGEGEQYF.

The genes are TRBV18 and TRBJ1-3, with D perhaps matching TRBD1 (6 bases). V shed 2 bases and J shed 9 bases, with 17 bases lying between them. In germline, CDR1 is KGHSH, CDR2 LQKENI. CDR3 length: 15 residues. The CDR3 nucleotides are TGTGCCAGCTCACCAACAAGGGACAACACAGGCACCATATATTTT. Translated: CASSPTRDNTGTIYF.

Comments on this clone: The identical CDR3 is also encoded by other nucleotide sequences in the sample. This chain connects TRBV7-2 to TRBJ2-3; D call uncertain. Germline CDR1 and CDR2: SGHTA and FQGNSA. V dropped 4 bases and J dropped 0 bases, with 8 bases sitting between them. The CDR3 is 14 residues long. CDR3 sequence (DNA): TGTGCCAGCAGCTCCCAAGGTAGCACAGATACGCAGTATTTT. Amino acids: CASSSQGSTDTQYF. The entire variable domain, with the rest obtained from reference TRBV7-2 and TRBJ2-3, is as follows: GAGVSQSPSNKVTEKGKDVELRCDPISGHTALYWYRQSLGQGLEFLIYFQGNSAPDKSGLPSDRFSAERTGGSVSTLTIQRTQQEDSAVYLCASSSQGSTDTQYFGPGTRLTVL.

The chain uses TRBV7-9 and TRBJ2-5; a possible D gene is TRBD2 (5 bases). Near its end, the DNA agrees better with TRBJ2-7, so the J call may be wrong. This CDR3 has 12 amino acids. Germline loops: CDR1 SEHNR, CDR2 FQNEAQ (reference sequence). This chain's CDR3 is CASADSSYEQYF. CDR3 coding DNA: TGTGCCTCGGCGGACTCCTCCTACGAGCAGTACTTC.

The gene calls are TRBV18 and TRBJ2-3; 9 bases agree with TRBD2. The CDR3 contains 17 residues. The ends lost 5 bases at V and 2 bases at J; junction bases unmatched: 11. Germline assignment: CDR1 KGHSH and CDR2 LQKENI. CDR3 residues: CASSIIAGAENTDTQYF. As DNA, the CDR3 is TGTGCCAGCTCAATCATAGCGGGAGCCGAAAACACAGATACGCAGTATTTT.

CDR3 in DNA: TGTGCCAGCAGCTTAACGGGAAGTGGGGGTAGGAACCTTGGAGAGCAGTACTTC. Translation gives CASSLTGSGGRNLGEQYF. This chain links TRBV7-3 with TRBJ2-7; the D gene could be TRBD1 or TRBD2 (5 bases each). The CDR3 contains 18 residues. V dropped 0 bases and J dropped 7 bases, with 25 bases sitting between them. Germline loops: CDR1 SGHTA, CDR2 FQGTGA.

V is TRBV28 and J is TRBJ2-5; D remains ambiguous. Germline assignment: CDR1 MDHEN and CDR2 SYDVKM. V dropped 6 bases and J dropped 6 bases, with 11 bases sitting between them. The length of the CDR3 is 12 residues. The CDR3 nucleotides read TGTGCCAGCAGCTCCATGTCAAAGACCCAGTACTTC. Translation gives CASSSMSKTQYF.

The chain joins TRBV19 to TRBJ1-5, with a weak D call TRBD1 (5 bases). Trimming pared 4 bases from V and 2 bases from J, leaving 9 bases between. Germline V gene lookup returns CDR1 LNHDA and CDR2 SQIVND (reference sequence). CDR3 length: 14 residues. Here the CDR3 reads CASSTRQRNQPQHF. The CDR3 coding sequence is TGTGCCAGTAGTACACGACAGCGCAATCAGCCCCAGCATTTT.

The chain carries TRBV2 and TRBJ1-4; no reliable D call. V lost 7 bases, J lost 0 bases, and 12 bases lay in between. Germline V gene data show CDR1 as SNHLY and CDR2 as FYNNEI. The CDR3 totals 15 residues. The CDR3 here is CASKNRQTTNEKLFF. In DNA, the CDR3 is TGTGCCAGCAAAAACAGACAAACAACTAATGAAAAACTGTTTTTT.

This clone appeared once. The CDR3 nucleotides read TGTGCCAGCGGGGAATCGGAGGGCGGGATACAAGAGACCCAGTACTTC. Amino acid sequence: CASGESEGGIQETQYF. The gene calls are TRBV25-1 and TRBJ2-5, with D tentatively TRBD2 (6 bases). This CDR3 has 16 residues. Trimming left V 8 bases short and J 2 bases short, with 21 bases between. CDR1 MGHDK and CDR2 SYGVNS come from the germline V gene.

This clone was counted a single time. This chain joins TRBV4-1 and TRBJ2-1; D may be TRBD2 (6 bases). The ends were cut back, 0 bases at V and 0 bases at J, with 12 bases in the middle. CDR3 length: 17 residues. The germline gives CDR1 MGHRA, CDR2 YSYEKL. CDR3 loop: CASSQEEPGGSYNEQFF. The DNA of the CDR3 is TGCGCCAGCAGCCAAGAAGAGCCCGGGGGCTCCTACAATGAGCAGTTCTTC.

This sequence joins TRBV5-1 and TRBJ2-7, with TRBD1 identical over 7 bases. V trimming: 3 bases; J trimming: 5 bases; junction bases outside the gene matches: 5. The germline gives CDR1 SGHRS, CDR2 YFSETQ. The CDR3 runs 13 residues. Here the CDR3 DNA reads TGCGCCAGCAGCTCGACAGGGAAACACGAGCAGTACTTC. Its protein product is CASSSTGKHEQYF. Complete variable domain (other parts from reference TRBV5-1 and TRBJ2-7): KAGVTQTPRYLIKTRGQQVTLSCSPISGHRSVSWYQQTPGQGLQFLFEYFSETQRNKGNFPGRFSGRQFSNSRSEMNVSTLELGDSALYLCASSSTGKHEQYFGPGTRLTVT.

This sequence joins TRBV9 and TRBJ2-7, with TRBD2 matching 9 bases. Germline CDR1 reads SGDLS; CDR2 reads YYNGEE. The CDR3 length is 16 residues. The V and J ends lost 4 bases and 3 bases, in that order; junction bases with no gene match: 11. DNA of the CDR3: TGTGCCAGCAGCTCACCAGCGGGAGGCCCCAACTACGAGCAGTACTTC. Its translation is CASSSPAGGPNYEQYF.

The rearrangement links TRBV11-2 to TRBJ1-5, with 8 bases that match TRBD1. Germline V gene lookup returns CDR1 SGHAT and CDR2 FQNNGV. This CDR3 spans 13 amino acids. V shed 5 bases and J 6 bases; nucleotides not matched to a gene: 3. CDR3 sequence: CASSRQGSQPQHF. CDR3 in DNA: TGTGCCAGCAGCCGACAGGGGTCTCAGCCCCAGCATTTT.

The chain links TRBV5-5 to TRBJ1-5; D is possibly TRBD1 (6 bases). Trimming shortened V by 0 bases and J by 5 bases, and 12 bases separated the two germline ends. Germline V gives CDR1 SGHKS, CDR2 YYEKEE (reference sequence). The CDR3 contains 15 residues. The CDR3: CASSLAGQIDQPQHF. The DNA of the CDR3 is TGTGCCAGCAGCTTGGCCGGACAGATCGATCAGCCCCAGCATTTT.

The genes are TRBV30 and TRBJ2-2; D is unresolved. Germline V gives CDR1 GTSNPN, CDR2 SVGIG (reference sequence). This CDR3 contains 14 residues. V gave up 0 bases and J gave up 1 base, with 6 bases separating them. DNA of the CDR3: TGTGCCTGGAGTGTTTACGTGAACACCGGGGAGCTGTTTTTT. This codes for CAWSVYVNTGELFF.

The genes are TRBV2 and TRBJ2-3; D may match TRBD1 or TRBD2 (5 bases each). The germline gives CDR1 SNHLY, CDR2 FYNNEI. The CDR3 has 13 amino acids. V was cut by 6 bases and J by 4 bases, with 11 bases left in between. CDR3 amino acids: CASRGTEADTQYF. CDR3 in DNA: TGTGCCAGCAGAGGGACGGAGGCAGATACGCAGTATTTT.

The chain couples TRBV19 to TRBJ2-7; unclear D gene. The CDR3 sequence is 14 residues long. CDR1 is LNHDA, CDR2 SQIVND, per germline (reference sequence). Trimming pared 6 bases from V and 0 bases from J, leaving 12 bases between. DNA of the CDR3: TGTGCCAGTAGCCCCTCGGCTTACTCCTACGAGCAGTACTTC. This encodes CASSPSAYSYEQYF.

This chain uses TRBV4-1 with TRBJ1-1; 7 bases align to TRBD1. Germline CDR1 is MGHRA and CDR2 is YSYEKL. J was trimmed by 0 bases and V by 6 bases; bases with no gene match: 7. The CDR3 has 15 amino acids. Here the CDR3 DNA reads TGCGCCAGCAGGCACAGGGGCGCCCTGAACACTGAAGCTTTCTTT. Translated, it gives CASRHRGALNTEAFF.